The next 11 T cell receptor beta chains were all read from a single sample in a study of cytomegalovirus exposure and HLA in healthy donors. PCR employed 60 Vbeta and 13 Jbeta primers. Using immunoSEQ multiplex PCR, the repertoire was profiled, and TCRdb retains in-frame clones only, with some absent. Among some 170,000 clones listed, 65% to 75% were seen once. Sequenced input: PBMCs. These TCRs come from a human donor in good health.

This clone was picked up many times. The chain joins TRBV10-3 to TRBJ2-2, with 8 nucleotides matching TRBD2. This CDR3 is 14 amino acids long. Germline V gene sequence: CDR1 ENHRY, CDR2 SYGVKD. With 7 bases clipped from V and 3 bases from J, the junction kept 4 bases outside the gene matches. The CDR3 loop reads CAITARGDTGELFF. In DNA, the CDR3 is TGTGCCATCACGGCGCGGGGGGACACCGGGGAGCTGTTTTTT.

This sequence joins TRBV6-5 and TRBJ1-2; maybe TRBD1 (5 bases). Trimming removed 8 bases from V and 8 bases from J, with 12 bases in between. The CDR3 is 11 amino acids. Germline V CDR1 and CDR2: MNHEY, SVGAGI. CDR3 DNA: TGTGCCAGCCAGGGCCCTTACGGCTACACCTTC. Residues: CASQGPYGYTF.

This clone appeared a few times. This chain connects TRBV2 to TRBJ2-7; 9 bases map to TRBD1. The germline gives CDR1 SNHLY, CDR2 FYNNEI. The CDR3 extends over 14 amino acids. Losses at the gene ends were 7 bases for V and 2 bases for J; bases not matched to a gene: 6. CDR3 residues: CASMPGQGPYEQYF. The CDR3 nucleotides read TGTGCCAGCATGCCGGGACAGGGCCCCTACGAGCAGTACTTC.

The gene calls are TRBV5-8 and TRBJ1-3; D unclear. V gave up 1 base and J gave up 2 bases, with 13 bases separating them. CDR1 is SGHTS, CDR2 YDEGEE, per germline. The CDR3 sequence is 16 residues long. The CDR3 region has the DNA TGTGCCAGCAGCTTGCATCCCGGGAGGACTGGAAACACCATATATTTT. Its translation is CASSLHPGRTGNTIYF.

This clone was seen a single time. V and J are TRBV7-2 and TRBJ1-5, with D perhaps TRBD1 (6 bases). Germline CDR1 reads SGHTA; CDR2 reads FQGNSA. Deletions cut 6 bases from V and 4 bases from J, with 13 bases between. This CDR3 spans 14 amino acids. CDR3 bases: TGTGCCAGCAGTCTCGTAAGGGGGAATCAGCCCCAGCATTTT. Protein product: CASSLVRGNQPQHF.

This chain connects TRBV30 to TRBJ1-2, with 7 bases aligning to TRBD1. CDR1 is GTSNPN, CDR2 SVGIG, per germline (reference sequence). CDR3 length equals 18 residues. Germline trimming cut 1 base from V and 6 bases from J; bases unmatched to any gene: 20. CDR3 nucleotide sequence: TGTGCCTGGAGTGCGCCACAGGGGATCCCGGCTCGGATTGATGGCTACACCTTC. Its protein is CAWSAPQGIPARIDGYTF. The full variable domain, completed using reference TRBV30 and TRBJ1-2, is SQTIHQWPATLVQPVGSPLSLECTVEGTSNPNLYWYRQAAGRGLQLLFYSVGIGQISSEVPQNLSASRPQDRQFILSSKKLLLSDSGFYLCAWSAPQGIPARIDGYTFGSGTRLTVV.

This clone appeared a single time. This chain uses TRBV15 with TRBJ1-5; 8 bases are shared with TRBD1. This CDR3 has 15 amino acids. Looked up from germline, CDR1 is LNHNV and CDR2 is YYDKDF (reference sequence). Losses at the gene ends were 4 bases for V and 6 bases for J; bases not matched to a gene: 8. The CDR3 sequence is CATSMSGQGSQPQHF. The CDR3 DNA reads as TGTGCCACCAGCATGTCCGGACAGGGAAGTCAGCCCCAGCATTTT.

The chain links TRBV5-1 to TRBJ1-2, with 9 nucleotides matching TRBD1. The CDR3 sequence is 14 residues long. J was trimmed by 8 bases and V by 4 bases; bases with no gene match: 9. Per germline, CDR1 SGHRS and CDR2 YFSETQ. In DNA form, the CDR3 reads TGCGCCAGCAGCATGGAGGGACAGGGTTTCGGCTACACCTTC. Amino acid sequence: CASSMEGQGFGYTF. Looking up the rest from reference TRBV5-1 and TRBJ1-2 gives the full variable domain: KAGVTQTPRYLIKTRGQQVTLSCSPISGHRSVSWYQQTPGQGLQFLFEYFSETQRNKGNFPGRFSGRQFSNSRSEMNVSTLELGDSALYLCASSMEGQGFGYTFGSGTRLTVV.

The J gene is TRBJ1-2, the V gene TRBV30, with 9 bases fitting TRBD1. The CDR3 contains 14 residues. CDR1 and CDR2 (germline): GTSNPN, SVGIG (reference sequence). After removal of 2 bases from V and 8 bases from J, the junction contained 9 bases not matched to a gene. The CDR3: CAWSPGDRAGGYTF. In DNA form, the CDR3 reads TGTGCCTGGAGTCCGGGGGACAGGGCAGGAGGCTACACCTTC.

This clone was recorded once. The gene calls are TRBV7-3 and TRBJ1-2, with no clear D. The V and J ends lost 5 bases and 7 bases respectively, with 14 bases between them. The CDR3 covers 13 residues. The germline CDR1 and CDR2 sequences are SGHTA and FQGTGA. The CDR3 here is CASSPTASGGYTF. CDR3 bases: TGTGCCAGCAGCCCCACAGCCTCTGGTGGCTACACCTTC.

In nucleotides, the CDR3 is TGTGCCAGCAGCTCCCGGGGGACAGGGAAGCTGGACGAGCAGTACTTC. This codes for CASSSRGTGKLDEQYF. The chain carries TRBV13 and TRBJ2-5, with 9 bases identical to TRBD1. The J call is doubtful: the DNA matches TRBJ2-7 better. Germline assignment: CDR1 PRHDT and CDR2 FYEKMQ (reference sequence). The CDR3 has 16 residues.